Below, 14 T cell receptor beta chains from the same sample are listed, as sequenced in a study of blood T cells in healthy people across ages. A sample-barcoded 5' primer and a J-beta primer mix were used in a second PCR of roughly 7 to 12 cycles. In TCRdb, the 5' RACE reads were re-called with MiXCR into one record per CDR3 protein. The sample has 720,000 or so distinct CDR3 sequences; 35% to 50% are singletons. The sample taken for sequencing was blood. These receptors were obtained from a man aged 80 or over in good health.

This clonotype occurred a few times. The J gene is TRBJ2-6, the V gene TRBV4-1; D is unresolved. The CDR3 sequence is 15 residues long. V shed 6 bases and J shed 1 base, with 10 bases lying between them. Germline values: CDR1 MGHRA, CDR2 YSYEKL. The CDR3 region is CASSPEVSGANVLTF. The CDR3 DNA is TGCGCCAGCAGTCCCGAGGTATCTGGGGCCAACGTCCTGACTTTC.

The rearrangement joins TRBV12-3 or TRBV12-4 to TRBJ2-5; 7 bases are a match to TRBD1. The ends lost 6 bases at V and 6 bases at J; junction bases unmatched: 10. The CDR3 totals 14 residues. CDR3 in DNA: TGTGCCAGCAGCCGCCGCGAGGGGGCTCAGACCCAGTACTTC. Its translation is CASSRREGAQTQYF.

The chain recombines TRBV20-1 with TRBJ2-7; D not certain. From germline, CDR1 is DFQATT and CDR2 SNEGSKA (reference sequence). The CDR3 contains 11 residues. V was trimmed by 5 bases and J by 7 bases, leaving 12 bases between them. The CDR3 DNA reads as TGCAGTGCTGTCCGAAGTGATGAGCAGTACTTC. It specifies CSAVRSDEQYF.

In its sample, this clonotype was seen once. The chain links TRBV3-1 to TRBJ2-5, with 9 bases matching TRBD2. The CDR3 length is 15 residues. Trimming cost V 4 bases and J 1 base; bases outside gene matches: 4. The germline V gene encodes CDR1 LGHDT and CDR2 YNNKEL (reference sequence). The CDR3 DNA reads TGTGCCAGCAGCCGAGAGGGACTAGCCCAAGAGACCCAGTACTTC. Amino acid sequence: CASSREGLAQETQYF.

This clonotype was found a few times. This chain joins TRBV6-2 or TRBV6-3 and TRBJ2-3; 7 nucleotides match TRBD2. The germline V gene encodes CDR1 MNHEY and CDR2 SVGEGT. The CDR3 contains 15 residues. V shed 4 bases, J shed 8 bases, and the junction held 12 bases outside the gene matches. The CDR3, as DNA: TGTGCCAGCAGTTCTCCTGACGGGGGGATAGGTACGCAGTATTTT. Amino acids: CASSSPDGGIGTQYF.

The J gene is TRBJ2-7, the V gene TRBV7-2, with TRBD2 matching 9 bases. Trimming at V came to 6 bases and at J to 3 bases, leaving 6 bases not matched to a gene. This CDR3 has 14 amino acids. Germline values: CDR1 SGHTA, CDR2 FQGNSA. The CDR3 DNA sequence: TGTGCCAGCAGGGCGGGAGGGGGTGTCTACGAGCAGTACTTC. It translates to CASRAGGGVYEQYF. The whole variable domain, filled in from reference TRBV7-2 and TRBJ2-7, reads GAGVSQSPSNKVTEKGKDVELRCDPISGHTALYWYRQSLGQGLEFLIYFQGNSAPDKSGLPSDRFSAERTGGSVSTLTIQRTQQEDSAVYLCASRAGGGVYEQYFGPGTRLTVT.

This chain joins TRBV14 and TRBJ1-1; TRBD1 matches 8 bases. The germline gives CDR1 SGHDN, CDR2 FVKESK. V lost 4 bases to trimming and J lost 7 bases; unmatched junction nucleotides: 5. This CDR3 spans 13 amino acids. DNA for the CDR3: TGTGCCAGCAGCCTGGACAGGGCGGTTGAAGCTTTCTTT. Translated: CASSLDRAVEAFF.

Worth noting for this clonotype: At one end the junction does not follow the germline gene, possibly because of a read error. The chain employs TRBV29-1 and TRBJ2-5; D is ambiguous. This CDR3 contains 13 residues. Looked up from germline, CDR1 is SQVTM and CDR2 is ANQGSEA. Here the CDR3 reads CSADRGLQETQYF. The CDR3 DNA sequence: TGCAGCGCTGACCGAGGTCTCCAAGAGACTCAGTACTTC.

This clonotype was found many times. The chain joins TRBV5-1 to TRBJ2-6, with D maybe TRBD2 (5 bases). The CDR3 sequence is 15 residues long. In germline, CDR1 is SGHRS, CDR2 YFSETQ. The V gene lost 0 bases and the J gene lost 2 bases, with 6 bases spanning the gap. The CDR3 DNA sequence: TGCGCCAGCAGCTTGGGAGGGCCTGGGGCCAACGTCCTGACTTTC. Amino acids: CASSLGGPGANVLTF.

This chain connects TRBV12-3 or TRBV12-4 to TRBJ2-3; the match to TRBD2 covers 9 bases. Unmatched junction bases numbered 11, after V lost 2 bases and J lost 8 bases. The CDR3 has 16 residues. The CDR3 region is CASSLIGGGARGTQYF. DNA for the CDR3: TGTGCCAGCAGTTTAATCGGCGGGGGGGCCCGGGGTACGCAGTATTTT.

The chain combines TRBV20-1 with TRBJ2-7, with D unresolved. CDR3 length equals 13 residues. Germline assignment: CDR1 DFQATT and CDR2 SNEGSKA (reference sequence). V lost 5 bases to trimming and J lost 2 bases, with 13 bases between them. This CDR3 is CSASPGRPYEQYF. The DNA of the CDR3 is TGCAGTGCTTCCCCCGGACGGCCCTACGAGCAGTACTTC.

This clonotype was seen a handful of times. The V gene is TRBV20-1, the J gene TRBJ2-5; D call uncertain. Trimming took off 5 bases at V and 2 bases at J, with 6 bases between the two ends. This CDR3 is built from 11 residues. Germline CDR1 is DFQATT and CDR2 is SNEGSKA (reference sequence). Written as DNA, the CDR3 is TGCAGTGCTGTTAGTCAAGAGACCCAGTACTTC. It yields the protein CSAVSQETQYF.

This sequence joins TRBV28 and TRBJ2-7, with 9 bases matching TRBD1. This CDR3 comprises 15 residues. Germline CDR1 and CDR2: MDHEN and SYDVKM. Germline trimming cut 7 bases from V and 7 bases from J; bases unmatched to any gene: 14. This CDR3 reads CASTAGRQGGMEQYF. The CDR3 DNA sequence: TGTGCCAGCACTGCAGGTCGACAGGGGGGTATGGAGCAGTACTTC.

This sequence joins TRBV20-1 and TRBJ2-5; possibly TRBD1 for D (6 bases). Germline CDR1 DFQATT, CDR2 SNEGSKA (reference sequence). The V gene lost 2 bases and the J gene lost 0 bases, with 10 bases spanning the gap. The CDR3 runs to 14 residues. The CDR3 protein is CSARWDIHQETQYF. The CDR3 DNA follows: TGCAGTGCTAGATGGGACATCCACCAAGAGACCCAGTACTTC.